Detailed here is one T cell receptor (beta chain). What it recognizes is unknown. These data belong to a study of cytomegalovirus exposure and HLA in healthy donors. Study-level information: Both the approximately 130 validation repertoires and the 600 to 750 first-cohort repertoires used the same platform, as reported by a later analysis.

Generated by immunoSEQ multiplex PCR, the TCRdb table keeps only in-frame clones and is missing some. This sample has around 350,000 clones; 75% to 90% occur once, and the top ten carry roughly 0.83%. Findings and limits, study-wide: Among TCR beta chains, those listed as cytomegalovirus-associated numbered around 160. A few of the chains that were CMV-associated were confirmed in vitro to be specific for CMV antigens. High sensitivity and specificity were reportedly achieved when the classifier diagnosed cytomegalovirus status.

V was shortened by 0 bases and J by 4 bases, with 16 bases between the two germline ends. The CDR3 is 16 residues long. The germline gives CDR1 SGHKS, CDR2 YYEKEE (reference sequence). This rearrangement joins TRBV5-5 to TRBJ1-2; D is undetermined. This TCR was sampled from a woman under 30 in good health and CMV-seronegative. The sequencing sample was made of PBMCs. The CDR3 loop reads CASSLDTGRLTYGYTF. In DNA, the CDR3 is TGTGCCAGCAGCTTGGACACGGGTCGACTGACCTATGGCTACACCTTC.